A selection of T cell receptor beta chains follows, all from one sample in a study of lymphopenia after photon versus proton radiotherapy. The protocol was immunoSEQ multiplex PCR, while the TCRdb copy is restricted to in-frame clones and leaves out a portion. The sample has approximately 22,000 clones, roughly 85% seen once; the top ten hold about 20%. This material consisted of peripheral blood, taken from a patient treated with proton-based radiotherapy. These TCRs come from a woman between 70 and 85 years old with pancreatic cancer. Both conserved end residues are part of each CDR3. A D gene is named only where the DNA matches it firmly. For some rows the clone size is stated as once, few or many, or as a class when expanded; others skip it.

.,TRBJ2-7,.,TRBV5-6,TGTGCCAGCAGCTTGGGAGCGCTGTCCTACGAGCAGTACTTC,CASSLGALSYEQYF
.,TRBJ1-6,.,TRBV4-1,TGCGCCAGCAGCCAAGAAACAGGGAGCTCCTATAATTCACCCCTCCACTTT,CASSQETGSSYNSPLHF
few,TRBJ2-2,.,TRBV7-2,TGTGCCAGCAGCTACACCGGGGAGCTGTTTTTT,CASSYTGELFF
.,TRBJ2-3,.,TRBV7-2,TGTGCCAGCAGCTTAGCCCTCCCTAGACTGGATACGCAGTATTTT,CASSLALPRLDTQYF
once,TRBJ2-7,.,TRBV6-5,TGTGCCAGCAGTCCAGGGTTTCCCTACGAGCAGTACTTC,CASSPGFPYEQYF
.,TRBJ1-5,TRBD1,TRBV19,TGTGCCAGTAGTATAGATACAGGGGGGGGGCCCCAGCATTTT,CASSIDTGGGPQHF
once,TRBJ2-1,TRBD2,TRBV7-3,TGTGCCAGCAGCTTAACGAAACCGGGACTAGCGGACCGATCCAGATACAATGAGCAGTTCTTC,CASSLTKPGLADRSRYNEQFF
.,TRBJ2-3,.,TRBV6-5,TGTGCCAGCAGTTCACTAGAGGGGGGGTACACAGATACGCAGTATTTT,CASSSLEGGYTDTQYF
.,TRBJ2-7,.,TRBV28,TGTGCCAGCAGGGACCCGGACCCGACCTACGAGCAGTACTTC,CASRDPDPTYEQYF
.,TRBJ2-2,TRBD2,TRBV4-2,TGTGCCAGCCAACTACGGCTAGCGGGGACCGGGGAGCTGTTTTTT,CASQLRLAGTGELFF
once,TRBJ2-5,.,TRBV5-1,TGCGCCAGCAGCTTGTTGTACAAGGAGACCCAGTACTTC,CASSLLYKETQYF
.,TRBJ2-7,.,TRBV5-6,TGTGCCAGCAGCTTAAAACATCTTACCTACGAGCAGTACTTC,CASSLKHLTYEQYF
once,TRBJ2-7,TRBD1,TRBV6-1,TGTGCCAGCAGGAGCGGGACAGGGGGAGGAGAGCAGTACTTC,CASRSGTGGGEQYF
.,TRBJ2-1,.,TRBV7-2,TGTGCCAGCAGCTTGGAATATAAAGACAATGAGCAGTTCTTC,CASSLEYKDNEQFF
.,TRBJ1-1,.,TRBV10-3,TGTGCCTCTAGCTCATCGTCCGGAATGGAAGCTTTCTTT,CASSSSSGMEAFF
.,TRBJ2-3,.,TRBV18,TGTGCCAGCTCACCACAGGACACAGATACGCAGTATTTT,CASSPQDTDTQYF
.,TRBJ2-5,.,TRBV13,TGTGCCAGCAGCTCGACCCTAGTCGGGGGAGGAGAGACCCAGTACTTC,CASSSTLVGGGETQYF
.,TRBJ1-6,.,TRBV6-4,TGTGCCAGCAGTTCCGAAGGCGGCTTTAATTCACCCCTCCACTTT,CASSSEGGFNSPLHF
hyperexpanded,TRBJ1-5,.,TRBV19,TGTGCCAGTAGTATTGACGGGGGTAGTCAGCCCCAGCATTTT,CASSIDGGSQPQHF
.,TRBJ2-1,.,TRBV7-2,TGTGCCAGCAGCTTAGTGGCAGGCATTAATGAGCAGTTCTTC,CASSLVAGINEQFF
.,TRBJ1-5,TRBD1,TRBV19,TGTGCCAGTAAGGAGGGACAGGGCGTAGGGCCCCAGCATTTT,CASKEGQGVGPQHF
.,TRBJ2-1,TRBD2,TRBV4-3,TGCGCCAGCAGCCTTTCCGCAGCGGGATTCTACAATGAGCAGTTCTTC,CASSLSAAGFYNEQFF
.,TRBJ2-5,.,TRBV4-3,TGCGCCAGCAGCCCCCAAGTGTATCAAGAGACCCAGTACTTC,CASSPQVYQETQYF
.,TRBJ2-1,.,TRBV20-1,TGCAGTGCTAGCGATCATGAGCAGTTCTTC,CSASDHEQFF
.,TRBJ1-1,TRBD1,TRBV7-3,TGTGCCAGCAGCTCGGACGGGACAGCGCTTGAAGCTTTCTTT,CASSSDGTALEAFF
.,TRBJ2-3,TRBD1,TRBV7-2,TGTGCCTCAAACAGGGGCAGCACAGATACGCAGTATTTT,CASNRGSTDTQYF
.,TRBJ2-7,.,TRBV28,TGTGCCAGCAGTTTCGGCAGGAATTACGAGCAGTACTTC,CASSFGRNYEQYF
.,TRBJ2-1,.,TRBV21-1,.,CASSKVGQGSSYNEQFF
.,TRBJ2-1,.,TRBV18,TGTGCCAGCTCAGCAGGGGCTCTCAATGAGCAGTTCTTC,CASSAGALNEQFF
.,TRBJ2-7,TRBD2,TRBV10-2,TGCGCCAGCAGTGATTCTAGCGGGGCTGCCTACGAGCAGTACTTC,CASSDSSGAAYEQYF
.,TRBJ1-1,TRBD1,TRBV19,TGTGCCAGTAGCTTAGCAACAGGGGTTAGCACTGAAGCTTTCTTT,CASSLATGVSTEAFF
.,TRBJ2-1,.,TRBV19,TGTGCCAGTAGTATCTCCCCTAGGACGCACAATGAGCAGTTCTTC,CASSISPRTHNEQFF
.,TRBJ2-5,.,TRBV27,TGTGCCAGCAGTTTACAGGGTGGAAGAGAGACCCAGTACTTC,CASSLQGGRETQYF
.,TRBJ1-4,.,TRBV6-5,TGTGCCAGCAGTTACTCGTCCCCGACTAATGAAAAACTGTTTTTT,CASSYSSPTNEKLFF
once,TRBJ2-6,.,TRBV19,TGTGCCAGTAGTATAGAAGGCAGGACCTCTGGGGCCAACGTCCTGACTTTC,CASSIEGRTSGANVLTF
.,TRBJ1-5,TRBD1,TRBV6-6,TGTGCCAGCAGTCCCGAGGGACAGGCTAATCAGCCCCAGCATTTT,CASSPEGQANQPQHF
.,TRBJ2-1,.,TRBV7-9,TGTGCCAGCAGCCCAAAGGTCAGGGTGGGCAATGAGCAGTTCTTC,CASSPKVRVGNEQFF
.,TRBJ2-1,.,TRBV4-2,TGTGCCAGCAGCCAAGATACAGCCAGCAGCTCCTACAATGAGCAGTTCTTC,CASSQDTASSSYNEQFF
once,TRBJ2-7,.,TRBV18,TGTGCCAGCTCACCACCGTCGCAGCCATACGAGCAGTACTTC,CASSPPSQPYEQYF
.,TRBJ2-7,.,TRBV29-1,TGCAGCGTTTTTACTGACACCTACGAGCAGTACTTC,CSVFTDTYEQYF